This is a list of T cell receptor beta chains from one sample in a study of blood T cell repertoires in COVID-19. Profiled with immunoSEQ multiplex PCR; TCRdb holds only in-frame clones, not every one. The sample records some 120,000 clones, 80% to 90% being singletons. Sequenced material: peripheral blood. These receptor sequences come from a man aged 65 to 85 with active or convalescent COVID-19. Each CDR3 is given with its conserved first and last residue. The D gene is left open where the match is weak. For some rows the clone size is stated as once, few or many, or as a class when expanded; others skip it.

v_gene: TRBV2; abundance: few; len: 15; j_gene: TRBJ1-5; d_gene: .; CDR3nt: TGTGCCAGCAACGTCGGGGGGATAAGCAATCAGCCCCAGCATTTT; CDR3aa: CASNVGGISNQPQHF
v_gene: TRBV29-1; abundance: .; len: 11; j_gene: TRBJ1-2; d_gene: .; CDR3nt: TGCAGCGCCCAGAGGGCGGAAGGCTACACCTTC; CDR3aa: CSAQRAEGYTF
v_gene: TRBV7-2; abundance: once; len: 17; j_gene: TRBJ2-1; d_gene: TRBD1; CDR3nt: TGTGCCAGCAGCATACAGGGGACCTATCTATCCTACAATGAGCAGTTCTTC; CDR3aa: CASSIQGTYLSYNEQFF
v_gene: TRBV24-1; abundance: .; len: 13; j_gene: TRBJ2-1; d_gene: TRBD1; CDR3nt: TGTGCCACCAGTGAACGACAGGGTTTTGAGCAGTTCTTC; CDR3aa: CATSERQGFEQFF
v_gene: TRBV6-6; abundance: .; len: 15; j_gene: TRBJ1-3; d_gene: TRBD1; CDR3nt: TGTGCCAGCAGTTACTCGCCGACAGGGGGAAACACCATATATTTT; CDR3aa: CASSYSPTGGNTIYF
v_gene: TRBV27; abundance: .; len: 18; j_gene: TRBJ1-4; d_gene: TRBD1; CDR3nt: TGTGCCAGCAGTTCCGGGGACAGGGCCCCACCAACTAATGAAAAACTGTTTTTT; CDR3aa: CASSSGDRAPPTNEKLFF
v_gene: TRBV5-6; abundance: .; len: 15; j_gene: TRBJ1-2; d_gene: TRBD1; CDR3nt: TGTGCCAGCAGCTCGGGATGGGACAGCACCTATGGCTACACCTTC; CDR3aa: CASSSGWDSTYGYTF
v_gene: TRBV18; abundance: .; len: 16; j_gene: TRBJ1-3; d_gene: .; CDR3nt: TGTGCCAGCTCACCGGGAGAGTTAATCTCTGGAAACACCATATATTTT; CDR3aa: CASSPGELISGNTIYF
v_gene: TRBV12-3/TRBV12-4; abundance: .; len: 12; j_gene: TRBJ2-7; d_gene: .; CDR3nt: TGTGCCAGCAGTCGAACAGCATACGAGCAGTACTTC; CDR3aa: CASSRTAYEQYF
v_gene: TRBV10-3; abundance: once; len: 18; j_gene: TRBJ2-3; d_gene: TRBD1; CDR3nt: TGTGCCATCAGCACCGGGACAGGGGGCATTGTTGGCACAGATACGCAGTATTTT; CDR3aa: CAISTGTGGIVGTDTQYF
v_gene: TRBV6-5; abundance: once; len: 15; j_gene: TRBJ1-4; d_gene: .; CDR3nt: TGTGCCAGCACCTTAGACGGACTCCGGGGTGAAAAACTGTTTTTT; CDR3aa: CASTLDGLRGEKLFF
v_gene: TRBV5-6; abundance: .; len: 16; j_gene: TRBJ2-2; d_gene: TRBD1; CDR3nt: TGTGCCAGCAGCTTGGTAGACAGGGGGCGCGTCGGGGAGCTGTTTTTT; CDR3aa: CASSLVDRGRVGELFF
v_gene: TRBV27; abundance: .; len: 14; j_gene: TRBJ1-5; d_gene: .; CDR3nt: TGTGCCAGCAGTTTAATGGCAGGGGATCAGCCCCAGCATTTT; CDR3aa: CASSLMAGDQPQHF
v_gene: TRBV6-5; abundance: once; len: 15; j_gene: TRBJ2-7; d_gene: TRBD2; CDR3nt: TGTGCCAGCAGTTACGGACTAGCGGACTCCTACGAGCAGTACTTC; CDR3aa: CASSYGLADSYEQYF
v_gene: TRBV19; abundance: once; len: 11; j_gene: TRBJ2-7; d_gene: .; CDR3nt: TGTGCCAAAAGTCGCGCCTACGAGCAGTACTTC; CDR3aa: CAKSRAYEQYF
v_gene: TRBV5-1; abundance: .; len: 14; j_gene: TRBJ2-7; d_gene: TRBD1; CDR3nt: TGCGCCAGCAGCTTCGGGACAGGGGGCTACGAGCAGTACTTC; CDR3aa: CASSFGTGGYEQYF
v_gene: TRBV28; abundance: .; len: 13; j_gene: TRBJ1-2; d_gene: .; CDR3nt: TGTGCCAGCAGTTCACCTAATCATTATGGCTACACCTTC; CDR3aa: CASSSPNHYGYTF
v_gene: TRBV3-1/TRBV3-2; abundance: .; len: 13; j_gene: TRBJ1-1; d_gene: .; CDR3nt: TGTGCCAGCAGTGACACAGGGTTCACTGAAGCTTTCTTT; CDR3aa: CASSDTGFTEAFF
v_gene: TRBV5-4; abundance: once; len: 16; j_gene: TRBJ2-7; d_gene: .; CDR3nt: TGTGCCAGCAGCTTCCTAGGGGGGGGCAGGGACTACGAGCAGTACTTC; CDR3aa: CASSFLGGGRDYEQYF
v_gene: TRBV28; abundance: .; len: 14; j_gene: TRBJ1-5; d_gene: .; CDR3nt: TGTGCCAGCAGTTCCGAACAGAGCAATCAGCCCCAGCATTTT; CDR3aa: CASSSEQSNQPQHF
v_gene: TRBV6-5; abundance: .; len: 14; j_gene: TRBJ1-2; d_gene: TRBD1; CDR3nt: TGTGCCAGCACCGAAGGGACAGCTAACTATGGCTACACCTTC; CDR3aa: CASTEGTANYGYTF
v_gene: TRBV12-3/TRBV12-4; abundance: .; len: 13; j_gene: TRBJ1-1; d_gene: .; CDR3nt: TGTGCCAGCAGTGCCTTCGGGTCAGACCCTGCTTTCTTT; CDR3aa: CASSAFGSDPAFF
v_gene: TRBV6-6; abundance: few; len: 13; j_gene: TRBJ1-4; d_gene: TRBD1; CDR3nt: TGTGCCAGCAACTCCAGGGGGGAGGAAAAACTGTTTTTT; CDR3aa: CASNSRGEEKLFF
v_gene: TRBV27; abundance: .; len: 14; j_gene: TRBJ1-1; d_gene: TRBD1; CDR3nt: TGTGCCAGCAGTATCGACAGGGTGGGTACTGAAGCTTTCTTT; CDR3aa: CASSIDRVGTEAFF
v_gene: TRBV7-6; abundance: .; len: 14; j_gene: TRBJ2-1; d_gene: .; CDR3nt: TGTGCCAGCAGCCCGGGGGACTCCCCGGGTGAGCAGTTCTTC; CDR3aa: CASSPGDSPGEQFF
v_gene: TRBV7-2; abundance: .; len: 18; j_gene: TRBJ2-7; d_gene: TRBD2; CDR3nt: TGTGCCAGCAGCCTTCGGACTAGCGGGAGGGCCTCGCCGATCGAGCAGTACTTC; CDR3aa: CASSLRTSGRASPIEQYF
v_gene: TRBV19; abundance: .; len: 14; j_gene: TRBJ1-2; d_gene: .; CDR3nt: TGTGCCAGTAGAAGGGACACGCAGGTAGATGGCTACACCTTC; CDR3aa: CASRRDTQVDGYTF
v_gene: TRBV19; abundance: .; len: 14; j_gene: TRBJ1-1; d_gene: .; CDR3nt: TGTGCCAGTAGTAAAACACAGAAAAACACTGAAGCTTTCTTT; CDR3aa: CASSKTQKNTEAFF
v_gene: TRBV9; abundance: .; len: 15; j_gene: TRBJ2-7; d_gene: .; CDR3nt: TGTGCCAGCAGCGTAGGAGCGACCGGAAACTACGAGCAGTACTTC; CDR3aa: CASSVGATGNYEQYF
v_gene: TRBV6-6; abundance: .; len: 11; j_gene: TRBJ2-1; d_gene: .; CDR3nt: TGTGCCAGCAGTTATAGTAGTGAGCAGTTCTTC; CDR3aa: CASSYSSEQFF
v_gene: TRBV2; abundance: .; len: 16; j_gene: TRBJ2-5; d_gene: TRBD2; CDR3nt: TGTGCCAGCAGTGAAGCTGGGACTAGCGATTACGAGACCCAGTACTTC; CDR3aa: CASSEAGTSDYETQYF
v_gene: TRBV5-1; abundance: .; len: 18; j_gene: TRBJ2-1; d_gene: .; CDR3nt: TGCGCCAGCAAGAAGTCTCGATCTGGGGGGAGCTCCTACAATGAGCAGTTCTTC; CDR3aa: CASKKSRSGGSSYNEQFF
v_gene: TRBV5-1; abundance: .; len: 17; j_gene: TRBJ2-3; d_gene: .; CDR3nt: TGCGCCAGCAGCTTGGCCGACGACTTATCTAGCACAGATACGCAGTATTTT; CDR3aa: CASSLADDLSSTDTQYF
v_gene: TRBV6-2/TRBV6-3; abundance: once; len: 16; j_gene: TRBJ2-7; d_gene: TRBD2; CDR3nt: TGTGCCAGCAGTTACCCTACTAGCGGGAGTCACTACGAGCAGTACTTC; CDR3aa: CASSYPTSGSHYEQYF
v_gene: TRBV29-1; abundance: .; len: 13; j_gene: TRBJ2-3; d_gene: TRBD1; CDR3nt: TGCAGCGTGAGGGGACAGGGCACAGATACGCAGTATTTT; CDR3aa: CSVRGQGTDTQYF
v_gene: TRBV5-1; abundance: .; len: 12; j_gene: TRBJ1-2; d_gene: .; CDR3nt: TGCGCCAGCAGCGTGACAGATTTCGGCTACACCTTC; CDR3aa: CASSVTDFGYTF
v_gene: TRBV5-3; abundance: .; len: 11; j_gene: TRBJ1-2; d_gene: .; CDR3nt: TGTGCCAGAAGCTCCAAATATGGCTACACCTTC; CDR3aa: CARSSKYGYTF
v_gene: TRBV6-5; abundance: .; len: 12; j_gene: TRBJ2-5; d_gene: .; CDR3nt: TGTGCCAGCGTGGGGAGTGCGGAGACCCAGTACTTC; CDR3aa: CASVGSAETQYF
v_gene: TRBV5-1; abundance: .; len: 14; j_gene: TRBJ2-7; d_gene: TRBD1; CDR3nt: TGCGCCAGCAGCTTGGAAGGGGGCAGCTACGAGCAGTACTTC; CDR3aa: CASSLEGGSYEQYF
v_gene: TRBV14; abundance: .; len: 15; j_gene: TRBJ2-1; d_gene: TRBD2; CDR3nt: TGTGCCAGCAGAATGGCTAGCGGGAGTCGGAATGAGCAGTTCTTC; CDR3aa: CASRMASGSRNEQFF